This is a list of T cell receptor beta chains from one sample in a study of regulatory T cells in long-lasting Graves disease. TCRdb called the multiplex PCR reads again in MiXCR, with one record for every CDR3 protein. This repertoire shows roughly 490,000 distinct CDR3 sequences, about 20% found once; its top ten account for under 15%. The specimen was peripheral blood mononuclear cells (PBMCs), collected when the disease was refractory, from a patient treated with antithyroid drugs. The receptor source for this set is a female donor with Graves disease. Both conserved end residues are part of each CDR3. The order of the fields is CDR3 protein, CDR3 DNA, D gene, J gene, clone size, V gene. D genes are given only for firm matches. A clone size is listed for some rows: how often the clone was seen (once, few, many), or a class if it is expanded.

cdr3_aa: CASCENLDYGYTF; cdr3_nt: TGTGCCAGTTGCGAAAATCTGGACTATGGCTACACCTTC; d_call: .; j_call: TRBJ1-2; clone_size: many; v_call: TRBV19
cdr3_aa: CASSPSEGYTF; cdr3_nt: TGTGCCAGCAGCCCCTCGGAAGGCTACACCTTC; d_call: .; j_call: TRBJ1-2; clone_size: few; v_call: TRBV7-9
cdr3_aa: CASSLLGAAPANNEQFF; cdr3_nt: TGTGCCAGCAGTTTATTGGGGGCGGCGCCAGCTAACAATGAGCAGTTCTTC; d_call: .; j_call: TRBJ2-1; clone_size: few; v_call: TRBV12-3/TRBV12-4
cdr3_aa: CASSLRETGNRGTEAFF; cdr3_nt: TGTGCCAGCAGCTTAAGGGAGACAGGGAATCGTGGCACTGAAGCTTTCTTT; d_call: TRBD1; j_call: TRBJ1-1; clone_size: many; v_call: TRBV11-2
cdr3_aa: CASSFEPYSSYEQYF; cdr3_nt: TGCGCCAGCAGCTTCGAGCCGTACAGCTCCTACGAGCAGTACTTC; d_call: .; j_call: TRBJ2-7; clone_size: .; v_call: TRBV5-1
cdr3_aa: CASSLRGTDFTDTQYF; cdr3_nt: TGTGCCAGCAGCTTACGCGGGACTGACTTCACAGATACGCAGTATTTT; d_call: .; j_call: TRBJ2-3; clone_size: .; v_call: TRBV7-8
cdr3_aa: CASSSRGGLGQPQHF; cdr3_nt: TGTGCCAGCAGTTCCAGGGGCGGGTTAGGTCAGCCCCAGCATTTT; d_call: .; j_call: TRBJ1-5; clone_size: few; v_call: TRBV12-3/TRBV12-4
cdr3_aa: CASSLGRTAYEQYF; cdr3_nt: TGTGCCAGCAGCTTAGGCAGGACCGCCTACGAGCAGTACTTC; d_call: .; j_call: TRBJ2-7; clone_size: many; v_call: TRBV7-9
cdr3_aa: CASQKQGIGQPQHF; cdr3_nt: TGTGCCAGCCAAAAGCAGGGTATAGGACAGCCCCAGCATTTT; d_call: .; j_call: TRBJ1-5; clone_size: few; v_call: TRBV19
cdr3_aa: CASTRTGGTEAFF; cdr3_nt: TGTGCCAGCACTAGAACAGGGGGAACTGAAGCTTTCTTT; d_call: TRBD1; j_call: TRBJ1-1; clone_size: many; v_call: TRBV2
cdr3_aa: CASSLPGQGVQSPLHF; cdr3_nt: TGTGCCAGCAGTCTTCCGGGACAGGGGGTTCAGTCACCCCTCCACTTT; d_call: TRBD1; j_call: TRBJ1-6; clone_size: .; v_call: TRBV12-3/TRBV12-4
cdr3_aa: CAWSQGNGYTF; cdr3_nt: TGTGCCTGGAGCCAGGGGAATGGCTACACCTTC; d_call: .; j_call: TRBJ1-2; clone_size: .; v_call: TRBV30
cdr3_aa: CASSQEAYGVGLAKNIQYF; cdr3_nt: TGCGCCAGCAGCCAGGAAGCCTACGGGGTGGGGTTAGCCAAAAACATTCAGTACTTC; d_call: .; j_call: TRBJ2-4; clone_size: .; v_call: TRBV4-3
cdr3_aa: CASSSVRQGEPTF; cdr3_nt: TGTGCCAGCAGCTCGGTCCGACAGGGCGAGCCCACCTTC; d_call: TRBD1; j_call: TRBJ1-2; clone_size: many; v_call: TRBV7-2